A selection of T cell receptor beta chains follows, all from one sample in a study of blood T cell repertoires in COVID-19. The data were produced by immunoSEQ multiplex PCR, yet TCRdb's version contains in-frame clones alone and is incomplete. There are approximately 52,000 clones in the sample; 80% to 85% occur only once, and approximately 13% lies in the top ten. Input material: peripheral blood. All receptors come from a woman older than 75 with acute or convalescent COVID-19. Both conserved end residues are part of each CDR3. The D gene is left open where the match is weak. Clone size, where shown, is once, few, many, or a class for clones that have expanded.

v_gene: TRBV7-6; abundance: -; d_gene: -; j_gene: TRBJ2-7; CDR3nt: TGTGCCAGCAGCTTAGGACCGGCAGGGAACGACTACGAGCAGTACTTC; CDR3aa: CASSLGPAGNDYEQYF
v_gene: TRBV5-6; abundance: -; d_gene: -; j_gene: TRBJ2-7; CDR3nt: TGTGCCAGCAGCTTGGCCCAGGTTTTCTACGAGCAGTACTTC; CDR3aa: CASSLAQVFYEQYF
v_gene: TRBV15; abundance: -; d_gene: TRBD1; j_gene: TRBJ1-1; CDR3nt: TGTGCCACCAGCAGAGATGGGGGGACAGCTAACACTGAAGCTTTCTTT; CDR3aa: CATSRDGGTANTEAFF
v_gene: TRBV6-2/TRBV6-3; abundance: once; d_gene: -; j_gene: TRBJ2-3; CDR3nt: TGTGCCAGCAGTTACTGGGTGGAGCTCACAGATACGCAGTATTTT; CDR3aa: CASSYWVELTDTQYF
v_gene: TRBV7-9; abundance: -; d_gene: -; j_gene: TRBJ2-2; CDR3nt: TGTGCCAGCAGCTTAGCCAGGACAGTTTCTGGGGAGCTGTTTTTT; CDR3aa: CASSLARTVSGELFF
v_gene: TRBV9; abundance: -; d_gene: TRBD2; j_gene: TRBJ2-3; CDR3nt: TGTGCCAGCAGCAGGTCGGGGGGGAACACAGATACGCAGTATTTT; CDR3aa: CASSRSGGNTDTQYF
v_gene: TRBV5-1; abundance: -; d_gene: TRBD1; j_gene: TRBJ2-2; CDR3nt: TGCGCCAGCAGCGGGGGACAGCCGTACACCGGGGAGCTGTTTTTT; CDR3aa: CASSGGQPYTGELFF
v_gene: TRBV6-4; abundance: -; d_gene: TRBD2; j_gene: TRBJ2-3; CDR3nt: TGTGCCAGCAGTGACGCGGGGGGGTCTTCGGATACGCAGTATTTT; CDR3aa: CASSDAGGSSDTQYF
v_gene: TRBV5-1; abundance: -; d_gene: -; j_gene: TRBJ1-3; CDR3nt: TGCGCCAGCAGCTTATCAGACTCTGGAAACACCATATATTTT; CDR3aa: CASSLSDSGNTIYF
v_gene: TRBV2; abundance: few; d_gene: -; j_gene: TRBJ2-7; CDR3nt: TGTGCCAGCACAGGCAACGGGATATACGAGCAGTACTTC; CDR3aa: CASTGNGIYEQYF
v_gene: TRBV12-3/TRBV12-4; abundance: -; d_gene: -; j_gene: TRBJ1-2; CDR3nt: TGTGCCAGCAGTTTATACAGGGATATCTACACCTTC; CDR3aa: CASSLYRDIYTF
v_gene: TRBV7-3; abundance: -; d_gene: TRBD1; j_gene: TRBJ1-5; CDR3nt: TGTGCCAGCAGCTTACAGGGGGCTGGCAATCAGCCCCAGCATTTT; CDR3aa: CASSLQGAGNQPQHF
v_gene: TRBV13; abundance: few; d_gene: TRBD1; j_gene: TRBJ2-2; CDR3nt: TGTGCCAGCAGCTTAGGACAGGGGACCGGGGAGCTGTTTTTT; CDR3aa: CASSLGQGTGELFF
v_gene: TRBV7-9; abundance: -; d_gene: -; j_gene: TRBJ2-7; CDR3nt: TGTGCCAGCAGCTTAGTACAGGGCGCCTACGAGCAGTACTTC; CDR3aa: CASSLVQGAYEQYF
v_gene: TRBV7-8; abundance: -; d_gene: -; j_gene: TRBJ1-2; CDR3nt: TGTGCCAGCAGCTTTGGGGCAGATTATGGCTACACCTTC; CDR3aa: CASSFGADYGYTF
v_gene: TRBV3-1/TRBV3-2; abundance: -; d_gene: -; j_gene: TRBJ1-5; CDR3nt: TGTGCCAGCAGCCAATCGGGGACTCGGGGGAGCAATCAGCCCCAGCATTTT; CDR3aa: CASSQSGTRGSNQPQHF
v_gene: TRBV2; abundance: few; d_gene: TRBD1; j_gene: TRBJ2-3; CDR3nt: TGTGCCAGCAGGGACAGGGGGCGAACAGATACGCAGTATTTT; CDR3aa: CASRDRGRTDTQYF
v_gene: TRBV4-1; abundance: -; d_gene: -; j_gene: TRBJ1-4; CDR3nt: TGCGCCAGTGGGGCTAGGGAAAAACTGTTTTTT; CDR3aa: CASGAREKLFF
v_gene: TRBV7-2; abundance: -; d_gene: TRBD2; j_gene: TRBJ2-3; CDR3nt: TGTGCCAGCAGCTTTTCTAGCGGGGGGGTAGATACGCAGTATTTT; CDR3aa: CASSFSSGGVDTQYF
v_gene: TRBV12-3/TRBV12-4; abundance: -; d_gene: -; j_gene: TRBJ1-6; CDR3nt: TGTGCCAGCAGCCCCTCAGATTCACCCCTCCACTTT; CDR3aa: CASSPSDSPLHF
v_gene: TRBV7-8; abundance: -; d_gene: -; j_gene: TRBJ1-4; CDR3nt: TGTGCCAGCAGCTTATTCGGGGTTAATGAAAAACTGTTTTTT; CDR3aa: CASSLFGVNEKLFF
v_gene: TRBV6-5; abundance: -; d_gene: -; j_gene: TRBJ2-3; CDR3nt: TGTGCCAGCAGTTACACGCGGGGGCGCACAGATACGCAGTATTTT; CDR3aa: CASSYTRGRTDTQYF
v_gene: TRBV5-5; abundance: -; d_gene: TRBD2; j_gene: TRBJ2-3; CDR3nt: TGTGCCAGCAGCTTGGCTGGGGGGGAGGATACGCAGTATTTT; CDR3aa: CASSLAGGEDTQYF
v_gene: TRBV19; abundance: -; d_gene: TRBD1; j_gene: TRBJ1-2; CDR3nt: TGTGCCAGTAGTATAGTGGCAGGGGGCGGCTATGGCTACACCTTC; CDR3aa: CASSIVAGGGYGYTF
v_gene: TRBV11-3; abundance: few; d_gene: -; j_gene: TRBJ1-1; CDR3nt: TGTGCCAGCAGCTTGCAGGGGAGTCGGGCTGAAGCTTTCTTT; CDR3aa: CASSLQGSRAEAFF
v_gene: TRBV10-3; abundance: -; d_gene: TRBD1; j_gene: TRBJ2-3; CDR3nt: TGTGCCATCAAACACCCAGGGGGCAACACAGATACGCAGTATTTT; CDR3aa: CAIKHPGGNTDTQYF
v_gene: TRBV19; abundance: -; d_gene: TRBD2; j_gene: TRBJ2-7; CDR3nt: TGTGCCAGTAGTTTTGCTAGCGGGGGGAAGAACGAGCAGTACTTC; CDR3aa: CASSFASGGKNEQYF
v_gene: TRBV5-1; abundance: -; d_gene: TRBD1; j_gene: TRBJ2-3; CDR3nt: TGCGCCAGCAGCTTGGGCAGGGGGTACACAGATACGCAGTATTTT; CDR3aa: CASSLGRGYTDTQYF